The text below deals with one TCR beta chain. How the authors handled the data: Using reference gene primer amplification, nucleated cell counts were estimated. Produced via immunoSEQ multiplex PCR; TCRdb's table is partial and in-frame only. That table supplies the V and J calls and clone size; D and trimming were determined from the DNA. The sample includes about 200,000 clones, around 83% of them seen just once. The sample comes from a study of blood T cell repertoires in COVID-19. About the research overall: Acute and convalescent COVID-19 samples came from the United States, Italy and Spain. From T cells, B-cell-depleted T cells, or PBMCs came the material, which was cDNA or gDNA.

The V segment lost 2 bases and the J segment 2 bases; nucleotides outside the gene matches: 9. CDR3 size: 18 residues. Germline loops: CDR1 SGHNT, CDR2 YYREEE (reference sequence). This chain links TRBV5-4 with TRBJ2-7; 14 nucleotides align to TRBD2. The sequence was obtained from a human donor in a cohort sampled during active COVID-19. The sequencing input was peripheral blood. The CDR3 loop reads CASSLATSGGGQTYEQYF. The CDR3 DNA sequence: TGTGCCAGCAGCTTAGCGACTAGCGGGGGGGGACAGACCTACGAGCAGTACTTC.